This TCR beta chain was documented in a study of shared clonotypes between healthy human individuals. Study background: With ages of 18 to 49, the donors were two women and a few men.

General study points: Sharing across a handful of donors was seen in roughly 5% of naive CD4 clonotypes. Researchers sampled blood only, noting tissue repertoires likely differ. Shared clonotypes across all four donors exceeded non-shared ones in generation probability.

Here immunoSEQ multiplex PCR was the method, and the copy in TCRdb shows in-frame clones only, minus some. The sample yields 1.4 million to 1.5 million clones, roughly 96% seen once. A note on this clone: Its specificity is not known.

The germline gives CDR1 SGHRS, CDR2 YFSETQ. This CDR3 has 14 amino acids. Trimming cost V 0 bases and J 3 bases, with 7 bases left between them. The chain joins TRBV5-1 to TRBJ2-1; D not resolved. The TCR sequence derives from a young man in good health. The sequencing input was naive CD4+ T cells sorted from blood. Described subset: CD45RA+ positively selected. The CDR3 DNA is TGCGCCAGCAGCTTGGGAACACTCTACAATGAGCAGTTCTTC. Encoded protein: CASSLGTLYNEQFF.